Given below is one T cell receptor beta chain in context. In the original analysis: Amplifying reference gene primers gave estimates of nucleated cell counts. Produced via immunoSEQ multiplex PCR; TCRdb's table is partial and in-frame only. The V and J calls and clone size come from that table; D and trimming were worked out from the DNA. The table lists about 160,000 clones, 65% to 85% of them singletons. This record comes from a study of blood T cell repertoires in COVID-19. Looking at the study overall: Sites in the United States, Italy and Spain provided acute and convalescent COVID-19 samples. The cDNA or gDNA used as material had been derived from T cells, B-cell-depleted T cells, or PBMCs.

CDR1 is SGHNT, CDR2 YYREEE, per germline (reference sequence). The ends were cut back, 7 bases at V and 4 bases at J, with 17 bases in the middle. The CDR3 contains 14 residues. The TCR was taken from a woman aged 80 or older with acute or convalescent COVID-19. Material for sequencing was peripheral blood. The V call is TRBV5-4, the J call TRBJ2-5, with D possibly matching TRBD1 (6 bases). The CDR3 region has the DNA TGTGCCAGCGGTGTCCGGGACACAACAGAGACCCAGTACTTC. Translated, it gives CASGVRDTTETQYF.